These T cell receptor beta chains were read from a single sample in a study of response to subunit inactivated influenza vaccine. One entry per CDR3 protein results from TCRdb running MiXCR on the RT-PCR reads. The sample contains 800,000 to 1,000,000 distinct CDR3 sequences, around 20% of which appear only once. Material: PBMCs from blood, obtained 4 to 6 days after vaccination. These TCRs come from a man aged 45-65 years who received an inactivated influenza vaccine. The conserved cysteine and the conserved F or W are not part of the CDR3 here. Each record gives: clone size, J gene, V gene, CDR3 protein. Some rows have no size entry. The others give once, few or many, or a class for an expanded clone.

abundance: few
j_gene: TRBJ1-2
v_gene: TRBV13
CDR3aa: ASSFGRGGYGYT

abundance: few
j_gene: TRBJ2-5
v_gene: TRBV11-2
CDR3aa: ASSLGSGSSWETQY

abundance: once
j_gene: TRBJ2-3
v_gene: TRBV11-2
CDR3aa: ASSSLLAGGGNTQY

abundance: .
j_gene: TRBJ2-2
v_gene: TRBV20-1
CDR3aa: SASGGTHTGELF

abundance: .
j_gene: TRBJ1-2
v_gene: TRBV29-1
CDR3aa: SVEDGGIYGYT

abundance: .
j_gene: TRBJ2-3
v_gene: TRBV7-9
CDR3aa: ASSLNRAPTDTQY

abundance: .
j_gene: TRBJ2-5
v_gene: TRBV15
CDR3aa: ATSWVSDVAETQY

abundance: many
j_gene: TRBJ2-6
v_gene: TRBV25-1
CDR3aa: ASSPSAGSGANVLT

abundance: many
j_gene: TRBJ1-4
v_gene: TRBV6-1
CDR3aa: ASSDRRQPSGEKLF

abundance: .
j_gene: TRBJ2-5
v_gene: TRBV30
CDR3aa: AWRGPGGLETQY

abundance: few
j_gene: TRBJ1-2
v_gene: TRBV4-3
CDR3aa: ASSQEFAGNYGYT